The rows below give T cell receptor beta chains drawn from one sample of a study of cytomegalovirus exposure and HLA in healthy donors. Sequencing used immunoSEQ multiplex PCR; TCRdb keeps in-frame clones, though not all of them. The table includes some 100,000 clones, approximately 90% detected once. Sequencing used PBMCs. The receptors were sampled from a man in his late teens or twenties in good health and CMV-seronegative. CDR3s include the opening cysteine and the closing phenylalanine or tryptophan. The D gene is left open where the match is weak. The size of a clone is reported for some rows only, either as once, few or many, or as a class for expanded clones.

d_call j_call cdr3_length clone_size v_call cdr3_nt cdr3_aa
TRBD1 TRBJ2-3 15 NA TRBV28 TGTGCCAGCAGTTCCGGGACAGGGGGCACAGATACGCAGTATTTT CASSSGTGGTDTQYF
NA TRBJ2-6 14 NA TRBV28 TGTGCCAGCAGTACATCCTCTGGGGCCAACGTCCTGACTTTC CASSTSSGANVLTF
TRBD2 TRBJ2-5 16 NA TRBV27 TGTGCCAGCAGTTTATTCCGGACTAGCGGTGGGCCACCCGAAGACTTC CASSLFRTSGGPPEDF
TRBD1 TRBJ1-2 16 once TRBV5-4 TGTGCCAGCAGCTTGGGTTCAAGGGGGCGCGGCTATGGCTACACCTTC CASSLGSRGRGYGYTF
TRBD2 TRBJ2-3 17 NA TRBV15 TGTGCCACCAGCAGAGATCGCCTAGCGGGGTCCACGACGAAGCAGTATTTT CATSRDRLAGSTTKQYF
TRBD1 TRBJ2-6 17 NA TRBV7-9 TGTGCCAGCAGCTTCGGGACAGTCAGCTCTGGGGCCAACGTCCTGACTTTC CASSFGTVSSGANVLTF
NA TRBJ2-1 14 NA TRBV5-4 TGTGCCAGCAGCTTGTCGAGACTACTCAATGAGCAGTTCTTC CASSLSRLLNEQFF
NA TRBJ2-3 14 once TRBV7-6 TGTGCCAGCAGCTTAGGACATAGCACAGATACGCAGTATTTT CASSLGHSTDTQYF
NA TRBJ1-6 15 few TRBV6-1 TGTGCCAGCAGTGAAACGGGTACCTATAATTCACCCCTCCACTTT CASSETGTYNSPLHF
TRBD2 TRBJ2-3 15 once TRBV5-6 TGTGCCAGCAGCTTGCGCGGGAGGGCAACAGATACGCAGTATTTT CASSLRGRATDTQYF
TRBD2 TRBJ2-3 16 NA TRBV9 TGTGCCAGCAGCGTAGACGACGGGAGGGCCCCAGATACGCAGTATTTT CASSVDDGRAPDTQYF
TRBD1 TRBJ1-1 14 NA TRBV9 TGTGCCAGCAGCGTCAGCTGGACTACAGGGGAAACTTTCTTT CASSVSWTTGETFF